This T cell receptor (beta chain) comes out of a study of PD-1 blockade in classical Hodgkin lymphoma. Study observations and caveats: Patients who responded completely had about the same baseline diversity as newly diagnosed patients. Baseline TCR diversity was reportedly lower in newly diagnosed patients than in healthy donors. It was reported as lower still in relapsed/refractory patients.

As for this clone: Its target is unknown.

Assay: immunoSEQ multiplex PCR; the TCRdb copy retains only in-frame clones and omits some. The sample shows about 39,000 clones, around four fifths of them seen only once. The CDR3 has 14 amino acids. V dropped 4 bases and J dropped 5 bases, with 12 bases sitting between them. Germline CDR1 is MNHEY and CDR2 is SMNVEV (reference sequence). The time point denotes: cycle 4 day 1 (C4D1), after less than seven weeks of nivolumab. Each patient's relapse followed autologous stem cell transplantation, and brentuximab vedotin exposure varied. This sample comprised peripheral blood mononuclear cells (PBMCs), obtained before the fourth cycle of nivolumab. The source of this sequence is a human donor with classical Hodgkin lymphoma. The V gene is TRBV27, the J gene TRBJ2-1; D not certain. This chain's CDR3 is CASSSRLAHNEQFF. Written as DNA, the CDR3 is TGTGCCAGCAGTTCCCGACTTGCCCACAATGAGCAGTTCTTC.